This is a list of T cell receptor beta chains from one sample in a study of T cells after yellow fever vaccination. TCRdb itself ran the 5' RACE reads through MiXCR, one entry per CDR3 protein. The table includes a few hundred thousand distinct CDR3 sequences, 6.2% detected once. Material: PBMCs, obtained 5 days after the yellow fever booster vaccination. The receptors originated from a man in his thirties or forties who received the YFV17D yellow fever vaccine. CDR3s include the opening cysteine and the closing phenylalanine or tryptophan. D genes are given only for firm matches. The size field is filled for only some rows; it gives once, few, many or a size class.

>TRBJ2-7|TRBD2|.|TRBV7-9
CASNTGGGTGGYEQYF
TGTGCCAGCAACACCGGAGGCGGGACGGGAGGCTACGAGCAGTACTTC
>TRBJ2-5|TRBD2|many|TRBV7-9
CASSRGAGTSGQETQYF
TGTGCCAGCAGCCGGGGGGCTGGGACTAGCGGCCAAGAGACCCAGTACTTC
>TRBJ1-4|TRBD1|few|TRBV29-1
CSVQGASEKLFF
TGCAGCGTACAGGGGGCGAGTGAAAAACTGTTTTTT
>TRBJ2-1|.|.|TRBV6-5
CASSYQSSPYNEQFF
TGTGCCAGCAGTTACCAGTCTTCCCCCTACAATGAGCAGTTCTTC
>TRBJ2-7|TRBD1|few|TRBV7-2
CASSLGGTGVYEQYF
TGTGCCAGCAGCTTAGGCGGGACAGGGGTCTACGAGCAGTACTTC
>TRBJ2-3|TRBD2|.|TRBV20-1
CSATGLAGVSTDTQYF
TGCAGTGCGACCGGACTAGCGGGAGTTAGCACAGATACGCAGTATTTT
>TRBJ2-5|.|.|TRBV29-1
CSVEPPGTPETQYF
TGCAGCGTAGAACCCCCGGGCACTCCAGAGACCCAGTACTTC
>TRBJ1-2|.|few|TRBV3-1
CASSQGYYGYTF
TGTGCCAGCAGCCAAGGTTACTATGGCTACACCTTC
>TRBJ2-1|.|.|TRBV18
CASSPPSVGTVRHEQFF
TGTGCCAGCTCACCACCCTCGGTCGGTACAGTGCGTCATGAGCAGTTCTTC
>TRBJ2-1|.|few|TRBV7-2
CASSPFGGGFQEQFF
TGTGCCAGCAGCCCCTTTGGGGGAGGATTTCAGGAGCAGTTCTTC
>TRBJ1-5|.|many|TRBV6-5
CASSLGSNQPQHF
TGTGCCAGCAGTTTAGGAAGCAATCAGCCCCAGCATTTT
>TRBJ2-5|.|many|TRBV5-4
CASSLWNGETQYF
TGTGCCAGCAGCTTGTGGAATGGGGAGACCCAGTACTTC
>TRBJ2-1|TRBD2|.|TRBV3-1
CACSRSGTSGLYPEQFF
TGTGCCTGCAGCCGTTCCGGGACTAGCGGCTTGTATCCTGAGCAGTTCTTC
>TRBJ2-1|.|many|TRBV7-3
CASSSGAGNEQFF
TGTGCCAGCAGCTCGGGGGCAGGCAATGAGCAGTTCTTC
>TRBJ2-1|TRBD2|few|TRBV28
CASSFSFGLAGNNEQFF
TGTGCCAGCAGTTTCTCTTTCGGACTAGCGGGAAACAATGAGCAGTTCTTC
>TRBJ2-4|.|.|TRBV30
CAWSRGQNIQYF
TGTGCCTGGAGCCGGGGGCAGAACATTCAGTACTTC
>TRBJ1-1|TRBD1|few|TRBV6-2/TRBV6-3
CASRPRPTGDTEAFF
TGTGCCAGCAGGCCCCGCCCTACAGGGGACACTGAAGCTTTCTTT
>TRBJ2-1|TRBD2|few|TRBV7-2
CASSLGRGRYNEQFF
TGTGCCAGCAGCTTAGGGCGGGGGAGATACAATGAGCAGTTCTTC
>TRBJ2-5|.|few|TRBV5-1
CASVSSLGEETQYF
TGCGCCAGCGTCTCGAGTTTGGGCGAAGAGACCCAGTACTTC
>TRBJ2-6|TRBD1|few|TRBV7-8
CASSSGQGSYSGANVLTF
TGTGCCAGCAGCTCCGGACAGGGATCCTACTCTGGGGCCAACGTCCTGACTTTC
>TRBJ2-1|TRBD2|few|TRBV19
CASSIGGRAYNEQFF
TGTGCCAGTAGTATCGGCGGGAGGGCCTACAATGAGCAGTTCTTC
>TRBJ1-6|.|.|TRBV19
CASTPPQKRGNSPLHF
TGTGCCAGTACCCCCCCGCAGAAAAGGGGCAATTCACCCCTCCACTTT
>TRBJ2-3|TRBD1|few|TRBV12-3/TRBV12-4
CASSPDRDRGPDTQYF
TGTGCCAGCAGTCCAGACCGGGACAGGGGCCCAGATACGCAGTATTTT
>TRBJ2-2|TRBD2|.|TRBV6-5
CASSYAGLAGSPWTGELFF
TGTGCCAGCAGTTACGCTGGACTAGCGGGATCTCCTTGGACCGGGGAGCTGTTTTTT
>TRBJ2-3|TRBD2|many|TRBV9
CASSVGGTDTQYF
TGCGCCAGCAGCGTGGGAGGGACAGATACGCAGTATTTT
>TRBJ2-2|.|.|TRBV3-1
CASSQVSGVGTGELFF
TGTGCCAGCAGCCAAGTTTCAGGGGTGGGCACCGGGGAGCTGTTTTTT
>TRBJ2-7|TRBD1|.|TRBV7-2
CASSWGQGGNEQYF
TGTGCCAGCAGCTGGGGACAGGGGGGGAACGAGCAGTACTTC
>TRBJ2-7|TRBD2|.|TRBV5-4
CASSLDPSRTSVTYEQYF
TGTGCCAGCAGCCTTGACCCCAGCAGGACTAGCGTAACCTACGAGCAGTACTTC
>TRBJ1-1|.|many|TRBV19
CASSMGIAEAFF
TGTGCCAGTAGTATGGGGATCGCTGAAGCTTTCTTT
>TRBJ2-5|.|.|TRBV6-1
CASVTEWETQYF
TGTGCCAGCGTGACTGAATGGGAGACCCAGTACTTC
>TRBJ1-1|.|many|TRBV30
CAWSVSGGTEAFF
TGTGCCTGGAGTGTGAGTGGGGGAACTGAAGCTTTCTTT
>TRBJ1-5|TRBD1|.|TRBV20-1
CSARDRDNQPQHF
TGCAGTGCTAGGGACAGGGACAATCAGCCCCAGCATTTT
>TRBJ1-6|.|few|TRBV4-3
CASSQDVLNSPLHF
TGCGCCAGCAGCCAAGATGTTCTAAATTCACCCCTCCACTTT